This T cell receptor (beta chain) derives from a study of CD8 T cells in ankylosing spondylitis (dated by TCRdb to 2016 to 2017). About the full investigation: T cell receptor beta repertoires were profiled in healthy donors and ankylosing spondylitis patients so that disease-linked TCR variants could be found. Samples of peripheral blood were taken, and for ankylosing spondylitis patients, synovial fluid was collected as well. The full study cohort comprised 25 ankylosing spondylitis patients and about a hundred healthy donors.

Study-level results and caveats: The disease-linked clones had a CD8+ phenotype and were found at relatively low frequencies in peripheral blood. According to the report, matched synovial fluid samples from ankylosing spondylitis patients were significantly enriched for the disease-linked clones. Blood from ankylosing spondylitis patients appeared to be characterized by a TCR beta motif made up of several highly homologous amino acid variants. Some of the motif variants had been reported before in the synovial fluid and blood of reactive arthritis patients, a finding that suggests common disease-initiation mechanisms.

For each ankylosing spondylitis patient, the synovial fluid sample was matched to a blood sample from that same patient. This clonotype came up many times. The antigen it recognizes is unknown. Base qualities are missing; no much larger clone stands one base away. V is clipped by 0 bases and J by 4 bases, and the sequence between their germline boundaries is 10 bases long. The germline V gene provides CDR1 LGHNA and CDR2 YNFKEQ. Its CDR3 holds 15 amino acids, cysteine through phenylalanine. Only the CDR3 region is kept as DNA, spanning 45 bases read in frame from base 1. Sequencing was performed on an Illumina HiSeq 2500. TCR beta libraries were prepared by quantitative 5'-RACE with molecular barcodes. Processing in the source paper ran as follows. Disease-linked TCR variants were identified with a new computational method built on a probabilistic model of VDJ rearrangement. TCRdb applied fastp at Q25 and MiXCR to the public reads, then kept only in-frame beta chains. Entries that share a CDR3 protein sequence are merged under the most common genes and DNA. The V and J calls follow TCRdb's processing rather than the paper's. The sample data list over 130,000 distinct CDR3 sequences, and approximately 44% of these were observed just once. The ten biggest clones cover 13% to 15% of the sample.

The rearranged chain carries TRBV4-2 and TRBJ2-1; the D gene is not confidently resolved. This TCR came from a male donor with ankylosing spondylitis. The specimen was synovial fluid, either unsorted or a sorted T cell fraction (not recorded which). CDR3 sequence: CASSQEWQFYNEQFF. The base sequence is TGTGCCAGCAGCCAAGAATGGCAGTTTTACAATGAGCAGTTCTTC.